Following are 24 T cell receptor beta chains from one sample sequenced in a study of cytomegalovirus exposure and HLA in healthy donors. This PCR relied on a set of 60 Vbeta primers and 13 Jbeta primers. Profiled with immunoSEQ multiplex PCR; TCRdb holds only in-frame clones, not every one. The table includes 100,000 to 150,000 clones, roughly 77% detected once. Sequenced: PBMCs. The receptors come from a woman between 40 and 50 years old in good health and CMV-seropositive.

This clone was counted between two and nine times. The chain carries TRBV2 and TRBJ1-1; D uncertain. V was cut by 7 bases and J by 10 bases, with 13 bases left in between. Germline V lookup: CDR1 SNHLY, CDR2 FYNNEI. The CDR3 runs to 11 residues. For the CDR3, the DNA is TGTGCCAGCATGTTGGGGAGACGAGCTTTCTTT. As protein: CASMLGRRAFF.

The chain employs TRBV19 and TRBJ1-2; 8 bases match TRBD1. CDR3 length: 15 residues. The V gene end was trimmed by 7 bases and the J gene end by 3 bases; junction bases not matched to a gene: 10. The germline CDR1 and CDR2 sequences are LNHDA and SQIVND (reference sequence). The CDR3 loop is CASTDRRQGHYGYTF. The CDR3 DNA is TGTGCCAGTACCGATCGCCGACAGGGGCACTATGGCTACACCTTC.

The rearrangement joins TRBV18 to TRBJ2-7, with D hard to call. The CDR3 consists of 12 residues. The ends were cut back, 6 bases at V and 0 bases at J, with 6 bases in the middle. In germline, CDR1 is KGHSH, CDR2 LQKENI. The CDR3 spells CASSPSSYEQYF. The CDR3 DNA reads as TGTGCCAGCTCGCCTAGCTCCTACGAGCAGTACTTC.

The rearrangement joins TRBV5-1 to TRBJ1-4; D possibly corresponds to TRBD1 (5 bases). The CDR3 sequence is 14 residues long. Germline values: CDR1 SGHRS, CDR2 YFSETQ. Trimming removed 7 bases at V and 0 bases at J, with 10 bases between. CDR3 sequence: CASRLTATNEKLFF. CDR3 DNA: TGCGCCAGCCGGCTGACAGCAACTAATGAAAAACTGTTTTTT.

The V and J genes are TRBV5-1 and TRBJ2-2; TRBD2 aligns across 7 bases. The CDR3 runs to 17 residues. V shed 0 bases, J shed 1 base, and the junction held 6 bases outside the gene matches. Germline values: CDR1 SGHRS, CDR2 YFSETQ. Here the CDR3 reads CASSLVGASGNTGELFF. In DNA, the CDR3 is TGCGCCAGCAGCTTGGTCGGGGCTAGCGGGAACACCGGGGAGCTGTTTTTT.

The chain is built from TRBV7-2 and TRBJ1-1, with D perhaps matching TRBD1 (6 bases). V was shortened by 6 bases and J by 1 base, with 15 bases between the two germline ends. This CDR3 region has 15 residues. Per germline, CDR1 SGHTA and CDR2 FQGNSA. The CDR3 nucleotides read TGTGCCAGCAGATCACCAGCACAGGGGAACACTGAAGCTTTCTTT. This gives the protein CASRSPAQGNTEAFF.

The chain carries TRBV7-8 and TRBJ1-6; D gene unclear. The CDR3 runs to 14 residues. Germline V gene lookup returns CDR1 SGHVS and CDR2 FQNEAQ. V gave up 0 bases and J gave up 8 bases, with 8 bases separating them. CDR3 sequence (DNA): TGTGCCAGCAGCTTAGCGCTCGGTTATTCACCCCTCCACTTT. Translation: CASSLALGYSPLHF.

J is TRBJ1-6 and V is TRBV7-9; D remains unclear. Germline values: CDR1 SEHNR, CDR2 FQNEAQ (reference sequence). The V end was cut by 0 bases, the J end by 6 bases, with 9 bases between. The CDR3 consists of 15 residues. The CDR3 region is CASSLAGTTNSPLHF. CDR3 DNA: TGTGCCAGCAGCTTAGCGGGCACAACTAATTCACCCCTCCACTTT.

J is TRBJ2-1 and V is TRBV7-9, with D maybe TRBD2 (7 bases). This CDR3 has 13 residues. Trimming left V 4 bases short and J 8 bases short, with 12 bases between. CDR1 SEHNR and CDR2 FQNEAQ come from the germline V gene (reference sequence). DNA of the CDR3: TGTGCCAGCAGCTCGAGGGGGGGTGATGAGCAGTTCTTC. It specifies CASSSRGGDEQFF.

This clone has a handful of counts. The chain employs TRBV6-1 and TRBJ1-5; no definite D call. Germline V CDR1 and CDR2: MNHNS, SASEGT. CDR3 length: 13 residues. The ends were cut back, 6 bases at V and 9 bases at J, with 15 bases in the middle. DNA of the CDR3: TGTGCCAGCAGCACCGACGGCGCGGGGCCCCAGCATTTT. This gives the protein CASSTDGAGPQHF.

V gene TRBV10-3 combines with J gene TRBJ1-5; TRBD1 aligns across 8 bases. Germline CDR1 ENHRY, CDR2 SYGVKD. The CDR3 runs to 15 residues. The V and J ends lost 0 bases and 6 bases, in that order; junction bases with no gene match: 4. The CDR3 nucleotides are TGTGCCATCAGTGAGTCAGGACAGGGAAGTCAGCCCCAGCATTTT. Protein: CAISESGQGSQPQHF.

The genes are TRBV29-1 and TRBJ1-2; D unresolved. V was pared by 2 bases and J by 5 bases, with 6 bases between. Germline-derived CDR1 and CDR2 are SQVTM and ANQGSEA. The CDR3 contains 11 residues. CDR3 coding DNA: TGCAGCGTTGAATGGCAGTATGGCTACACCTTC. Encoded protein: CSVEWQYGYTF. Supplemented by reference TRBV29-1 and TRBJ1-2, the full variable domain reads SAVISQKPSRDICQRGTSLTIQCQVDSQVTMMFWYRQQPGQSLTLIATANQGSEATYESGFVIDKFPISRPNLTFSTLTVSNMSPEDSSIYLCSVEWQYGYTFGSGTRLTVV.

The chain carries TRBV15 and TRBJ1-5, with 12 bases matching TRBD1. The V and J ends lost 4 bases and 5 bases, in that order; junction bases with no gene match: 9. Germline V CDR1 and CDR2: LNHNV, YYDKDF (reference sequence). The CDR3 covers 17 residues. CDR3 sequence: CATSISSGQGAYQPQHF. CDR3 DNA: TGTGCCACCAGCATAAGTTCGGGACAGGGGGCTTATCAGCCCCAGCATTTT.

The CDR3 nucleotides are TGTGCCAGCAGTTTCGGGGGGCCAGAGGCACCCCTCCACTTT. As protein: CASSFGGPEAPLHF. V and J are TRBV27 and TRBJ1-6, with D possibly matching TRBD1 (6 bases). From germline, CDR1 is MNHEY and CDR2 SMNVEV (reference sequence). The CDR3 loop spans 14 amino acids. Trimming took 3 bases from V and 11 from J, leaving 14 bases between them.

This clone appeared a single time. The V call is TRBV7-2, the J call TRBJ1-2, with D perhaps matching TRBD1 (5 bases). Trimming left V 5 bases short and J 6 bases short, with 16 bases between. The CDR3 runs to 14 residues. Germline assignment: CDR1 SGHTA and CDR2 FQGNSA. In nucleotides, the CDR3 is TGTGCCAGCAGCCTAGAAAGCGGGGGTGATGGCTACACCTTC. Translation gives CASSLESGGDGYTF.

In DNA form, the CDR3 reads TGTGCCAGCGGGACCGGGGGATGGACCGGGGAGCTGTTTTTT. Its translation: CASGTGGWTGELFF. The V gene is TRBV7-3, the J gene TRBJ2-2; a possible D gene is TRBD2 (6 bases). The CDR3 covers 14 residues. V was trimmed by 8 bases and J by 5 bases, leaving 15 bases between them. Germline CDR1 and CDR2: SGHTA and FQGTGA.

The chain joins TRBV6-4 to TRBJ2-3; possibly TRBD2 for D (7 bases). Germline lookup yields CDR1 MRHNA and CDR2 SNTAGT. Trimming took 4 bases from V and 6 from J, leaving 17 bases between them. The CDR3 sequence is 15 residues long. CDR3 DNA sequence: TGTGCCAGCAGTGTGTTGGGGGGGGCCGGGGATACGCAGTATTTT. Translating gives CASSVLGGAGDTQYF.

The V call is TRBV2, the J call TRBJ2-1; 8 nucleotides align to TRBD1. From germline, CDR1 is SNHLY and CDR2 FYNNEI. V dropped 6 bases and J dropped 1; count of bases not matched to a gene: 8. The CDR3 extends over 16 amino acids. The CDR3 region is CASSIIGDRSYNEQFF. The CDR3 DNA follows: TGTGCCAGCAGCATCATCGGGGACAGGTCCTACAATGAGCAGTTCTTC.

The rearrangement joins TRBV19 to TRBJ1-1; 10 bases fit TRBD1. V lost 6 bases and J lost 1; bases outside the gene matches: 14. Germline V lookup: CDR1 LNHDA, CDR2 SQIVND (reference sequence). CDR3 length: 18 amino acids. The CDR3 protein is CASRGTGARAFPNTEAFF. In DNA form, the CDR3 reads TGTGCCAGTAGAGGGACAGGGGCACGGGCTTTTCCGAACACTGAAGCTTTCTTT.

The rearrangement joins TRBV5-1 to TRBJ2-5, with 8 bases identical to TRBD1. Per germline, CDR1 SGHRS and CDR2 YFSETQ. V was clipped by 3 bases and J by 1 base; unmatched bases: 2. The length of the CDR3 is 14 residues. The CDR3 protein is CASSWTGLQETQYF. The DNA for the CDR3 is TGCGCCAGCAGCTGGACAGGGCTCCAAGAGACCCAGTACTTC.

The V and J genes are TRBV18 and TRBJ1-4; D is undetermined. This CDR3 spans 16 amino acids. CDR1 and CDR2 (germline): KGHSH, LQKENI. V was clipped by 5 bases and J by 1 base, with 14 bases between them. The CDR3 bases are TGTGCCAGCTCAGTCAGCAGGTTGAGAACTAATGAAAAACTGTTTTTT. It translates to CASSVSRLRTNEKLFF.

The chain links TRBV6-1 to TRBJ1-2; 7 nucleotides line up with TRBD1. The CDR3 loop spans 14 amino acids. CDR1 and CDR2 (germline): MNHNS, SASEGT. With V trimmed by 1 base and J by 4 bases, 3 bases remained unmatched. The CDR3 loop is CASSEGDRGYGYTF. The CDR3 DNA sequence: TGTGCCAGCAGTGAAGGGGACAGAGGCTATGGCTACACCTTC.

The V call is TRBV6-5, the J call TRBJ1-1; D call uncertain. Germline CDR1 MNHEY, CDR2 SVGAGI. The CDR3 is made up of 14 amino acids. V was shortened by 0 bases and J by 13 bases, with 18 bases between the two germline ends. The CDR3 DNA follows: TGTGCCAGCAGTTACTCGTCCACAACCCGCCGAGGTTTCTTT. Translated: CASSYSSTTRRGFF.

The chain has TRBV18 and TRBJ1-6; a weak D match, TRBD1 (6 bases). Germline lookup yields CDR1 KGHSH and CDR2 LQKENI. This CDR3 is 17 amino acids long. V was pared by 4 bases and J by 7 bases, with 20 bases between. The CDR3 protein is CASSRPDRPRGNSPLHF. CDR3 DNA: TGTGCCAGCTCACGGCCCGACAGGCCCAGAGGGAATTCACCCCTCCACTTT.